This TCR beta chain was obtained from a study of T-cell memory formation after mild COVID-19. Overall study findings and caveats: There was a balanced CD4/CD8 profile in clones contracting day 15 to 85, and later expanders leaned CD4+.

The germline V gene has CDR1 SGHAT and CDR2 FQNNGV. The V and J ends lost 3 bases and 3 bases, in that order; junction bases with no gene match: 2. The CDR3 totals 15 residues. This clonotype was counted many times. Its antigen is as yet unknown. TCRdb analysed the 5' RACE reads with MiXCR anew, one entry per CDR3 protein. The sample has about 410,000 distinct CDR3 sequences, about a sixth seen once. The source of this sequence is a man younger than 35 who had mild COVID-19 (a few samples of this study predate the infection). Cell type and time point are not known. This chain uses TRBV11-2 with TRBJ2-1; 10 bases align to TRBD2. The specimen was PBMCs or a T cell subset sorted from them (not recorded which). The CDR3, as DNA: TGTGCCAGCAGCTTCGGACTAGCGGACTACAATGAGCAGTTCTTC. It is translated as CASSFGLADYNEQFF.